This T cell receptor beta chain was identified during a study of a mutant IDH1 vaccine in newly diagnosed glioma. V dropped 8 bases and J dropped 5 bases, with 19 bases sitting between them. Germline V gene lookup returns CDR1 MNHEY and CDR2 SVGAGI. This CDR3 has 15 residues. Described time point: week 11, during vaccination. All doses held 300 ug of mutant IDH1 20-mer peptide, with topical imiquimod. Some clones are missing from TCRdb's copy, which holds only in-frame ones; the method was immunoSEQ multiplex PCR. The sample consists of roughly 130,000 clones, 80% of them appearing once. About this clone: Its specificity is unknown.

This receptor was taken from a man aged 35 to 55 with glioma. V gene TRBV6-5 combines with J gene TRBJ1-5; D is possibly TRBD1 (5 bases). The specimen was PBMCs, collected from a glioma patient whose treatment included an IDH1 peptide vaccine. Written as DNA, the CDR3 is TGTGCCAGCTCCGGAGGCAGGGAGAGGGATCAGCCCCAGCATTTT. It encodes CASSGGRERDQPQHF.